This T cell receptor beta chain was profiled in a study of cytomegalovirus exposure and HLA in healthy donors. General study findings and limits: Cytomegalovirus-associated status was assigned to 164 TCR beta chains. Most TCR sequences were uncommon, yet certain public TCRs appeared in many donors.

With respect to this clone: Its antigen remains unknown.

The PCR employed 60 Vbeta primers together with 13 Jbeta primers. Assay used: immunoSEQ multiplex PCR; TCRdb lists only in-frame clones, some missing. Of some 150,000 clones listed, over 70% are singletons. The receptor comes from a woman aged 40 to 50 in good health and CMV-seronegative. Input material: PBMCs.

The CDR3 is CASSKRPGAGDQETQYF. The CDR3 DNA sequence: TGTGCCAGCAGCAAAAGGCCGGGGGCGGGGGACCAAGAGACCCAGTACTTC. The genes are TRBV7-7 and TRBJ2-5, with D tentatively TRBD2 (7 bases). CDR3 length: 17 residues. Trimming cost V 5 bases and J 0 bases, with 19 bases left between them. The V gene's germline CDR1 is SSHAT and CDR2 FNYEAQ (reference sequence). The whole variable domain, remainder taken from reference TRBV7-7 and TRBJ2-5, is GAGVSQSPRYKVTKRGQDVTLRCDPISSHATLYWYQQALGQGPEFLTYFNYEAQPDKSGLPSDRFSAERPEGSISTLTIQRTEQRDSAMYRCASSKRPGAGDQETQYFGPGTRLLVL.